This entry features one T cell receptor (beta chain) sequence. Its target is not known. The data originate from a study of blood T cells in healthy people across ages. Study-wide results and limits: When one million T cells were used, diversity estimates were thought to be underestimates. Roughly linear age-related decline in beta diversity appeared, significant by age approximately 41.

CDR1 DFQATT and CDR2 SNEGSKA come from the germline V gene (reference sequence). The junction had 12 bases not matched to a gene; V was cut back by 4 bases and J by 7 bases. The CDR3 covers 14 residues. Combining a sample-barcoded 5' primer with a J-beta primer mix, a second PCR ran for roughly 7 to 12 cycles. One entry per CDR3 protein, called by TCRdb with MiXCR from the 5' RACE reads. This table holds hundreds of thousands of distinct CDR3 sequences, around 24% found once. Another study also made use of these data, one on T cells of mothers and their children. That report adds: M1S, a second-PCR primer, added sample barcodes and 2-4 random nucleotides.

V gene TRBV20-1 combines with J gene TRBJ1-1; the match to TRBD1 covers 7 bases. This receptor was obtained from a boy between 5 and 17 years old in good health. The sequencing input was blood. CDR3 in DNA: TGCAGTGCTATAGAGGACAGGATGGTTATTGAAGCTTTCTTT. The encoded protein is CSAIEDRMVIEAFF.